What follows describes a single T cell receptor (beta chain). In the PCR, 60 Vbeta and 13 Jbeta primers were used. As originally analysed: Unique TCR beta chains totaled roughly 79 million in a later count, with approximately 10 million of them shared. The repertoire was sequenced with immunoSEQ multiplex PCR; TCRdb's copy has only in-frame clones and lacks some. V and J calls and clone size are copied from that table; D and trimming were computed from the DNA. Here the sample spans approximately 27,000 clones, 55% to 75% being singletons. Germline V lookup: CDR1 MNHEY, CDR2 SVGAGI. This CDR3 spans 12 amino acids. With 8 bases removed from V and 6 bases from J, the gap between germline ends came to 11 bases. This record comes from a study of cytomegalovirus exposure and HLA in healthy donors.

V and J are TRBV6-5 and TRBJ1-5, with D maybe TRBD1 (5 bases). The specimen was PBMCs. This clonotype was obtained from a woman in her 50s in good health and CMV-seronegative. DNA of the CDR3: TGTGCCAGCGGGGGAGGGGTTCAGCCCCAGCATTTT. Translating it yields CASGGGVQPQHF.